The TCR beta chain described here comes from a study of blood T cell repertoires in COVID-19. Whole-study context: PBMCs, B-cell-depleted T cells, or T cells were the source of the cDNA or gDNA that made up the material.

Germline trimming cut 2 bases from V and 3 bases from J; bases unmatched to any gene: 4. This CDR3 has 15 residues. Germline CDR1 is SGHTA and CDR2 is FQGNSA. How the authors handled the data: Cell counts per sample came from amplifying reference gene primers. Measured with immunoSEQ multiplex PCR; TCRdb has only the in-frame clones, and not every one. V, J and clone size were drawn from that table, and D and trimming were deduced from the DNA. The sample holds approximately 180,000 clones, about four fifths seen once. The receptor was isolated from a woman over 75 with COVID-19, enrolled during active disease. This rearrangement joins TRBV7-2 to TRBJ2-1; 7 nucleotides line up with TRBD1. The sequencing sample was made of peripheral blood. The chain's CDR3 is CASSLRQGGYNEQFF. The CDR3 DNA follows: TGTGCCAGCAGCTTAAGACAGGGTGGCTACAATGAGCAGTTCTTC.